The source of this T cell receptor beta chain is a study of OX40 agonist ivuxolimab in advanced cancers. The overall study: Ivuxolimab is a fully human IgG2 antibody that activates OX40 (CD134). Whole-study results and caveats: Blood T cells, both CD4+ and CD8+, expanded clonally by week 6 at 0.1 to 3.0 mg/kg.

Assay used: immunoSEQ multiplex PCR; TCRdb lists only in-frame clones, some missing. The data show tens of thousands of clones, about 85% seen once. Notes on this clone: The target antigen is unknown.

Trimming shortened V by 3 bases and J by 0 bases, and 18 bases separated the two germline ends. CDR1 is SGHTA and CDR2 is FQGTGA in the germline V gene. This CDR3 is 19 amino acids long. Prior autoimmune disease or systemic immunosuppression barred patients. The clonotype was recovered from an adult with an advanced solid tumor such as melanoma, head and neck, liver or kidney cancer. This material consisted of CD4+ or CD8+ T cells sorted from blood, taken in a trial of the OX40 agonist ivuxolimab. The chain carries TRBV7-3 and TRBJ2-6; D is unresolved. In DNA, the CDR3 is TGTGCCAGCAGCTTCGTGTGGGGTGGGTCCCACTCTGGGGCCAACGTCCTGACTTTC. Its translation: CASSFVWGGSHSGANVLTF.